A selection of T cell receptor beta chains follows, all from one sample in a study of blood T cell repertoires in COVID-19. Clones were sequenced by immunoSEQ multiplex PCR, and TCRdb holds only the in-frame ones, with some missing. Of over 200,000 clones listed, about 90% are singletons. Sequenced input: peripheral blood. Every receptor here comes from a woman aged 60 to 75 with acute or convalescent COVID-19. The CDR3 runs from the conserved cysteine through the conserved F or W. Each record gives: CDR3 length, clone size, J gene, V gene, D gene, CDR3 DNA, CDR3 protein. D genes are given only for firm matches. The size field is filled for only some rows; it gives once, few, many or a size class.

CDR3 length: 14; clone size: -; J gene: TRBJ1-2; V gene: TRBV2; D gene: -; CDR3 DNA: TGTGCCAGCAGGGGGCAGACTTTTAACTATGGCTACACCTTC; CDR3 protein: CASRGQTFNYGYTF
CDR3 length: 15; clone size: -; J gene: TRBJ2-4; V gene: TRBV9; D gene: -; CDR3 DNA: TGTGCCAGCAGCGCCGGGACTGTAGCCAAAAACATTCAGTACTTC; CDR3 protein: CASSAGTVAKNIQYF
CDR3 length: 14; clone size: -; J gene: TRBJ1-2; V gene: TRBV4-3; D gene: -; CDR3 DNA: TGCGCCAGCAGCCAACGGGGGAATTTGGAAGGCTACACCTTC; CDR3 protein: CASSQRGNLEGYTF
CDR3 length: 13; clone size: -; J gene: TRBJ1-1; V gene: TRBV18; D gene: TRBD1; CDR3 DNA: TGTGCCAGCTCAATTGACAGGGACACTGAAGCTTTCTTT; CDR3 protein: CASSIDRDTEAFF
CDR3 length: 14; clone size: -; J gene: TRBJ1-1; V gene: TRBV27; D gene: TRBD1; CDR3 DNA: TGTGCCAGCAGTTTACAGGGGGCTCGGACTGAAGCTTTCTTT; CDR3 protein: CASSLQGARTEAFF
CDR3 length: 13; clone size: -; J gene: TRBJ1-1; V gene: TRBV4-2; D gene: TRBD1; CDR3 DNA: TGTGCCAGCACCCGACAGGGAAACACTGAAGCTTTCTTT; CDR3 protein: CASTRQGNTEAFF
CDR3 length: 18; clone size: -; J gene: TRBJ2-2; V gene: TRBV18; D gene: TRBD2; CDR3 DNA: TGTGCCAGCTCACCGCCGGGACTAGCGGGAGTAAGAACCGGGGAGCTGTTTTTT; CDR3 protein: CASSPPGLAGVRTGELFF
CDR3 length: 14; clone size: -; J gene: TRBJ1-2; V gene: TRBV3-1/TRBV3-2; D gene: TRBD1; CDR3 DNA: TGTGCCAGCAGCCTGACAGGGAAGGGCTATGGCTACACCTTC; CDR3 protein: CASSLTGKGYGYTF
CDR3 length: 16; clone size: -; J gene: TRBJ2-3; V gene: TRBV11-2; D gene: -; CDR3 DNA: TGTGCCAGCAGCTTAGAGGAGGGACGAGCGGCAGATACGCAGTATTTT; CDR3 protein: CASSLEEGRAADTQYF
CDR3 length: 14; clone size: -; J gene: TRBJ1-1; V gene: TRBV2; D gene: -; CDR3 DNA: TGTGCCACCCAGTTGACAGCGATGAACACTGAAGCTTTCTTT; CDR3 protein: CATQLTAMNTEAFF
CDR3 length: 15; clone size: -; J gene: TRBJ1-3; V gene: TRBV19; D gene: -; CDR3 DNA: TGTGCCAGTAGTTTTGGAGGGACGGCAGGAAACACCATATATTTT; CDR3 protein: CASSFGGTAGNTIYF
CDR3 length: 13; clone size: once; J gene: TRBJ2-1; V gene: TRBV2; D gene: TRBD1; CDR3 DNA: TGTGCCAGCAGCTGGGACAGGGTACATGAGCAGTTCTTC; CDR3 protein: CASSWDRVHEQFF
CDR3 length: 13; clone size: few; J gene: TRBJ2-7; V gene: TRBV12-3/TRBV12-4; D gene: TRBD1; CDR3 DNA: TGTGCCAGCAGTTACAGGGGGACCTACGAGCAGTACTTC; CDR3 protein: CASSYRGTYEQYF
CDR3 length: 15; clone size: -; J gene: TRBJ2-3; V gene: TRBV7-3; D gene: TRBD2; CDR3 DNA: TGTGCCAGCAGCCTCTCTAGCGGGAGCACAGATACGCAGTATTTT; CDR3 protein: CASSLSSGSTDTQYF
CDR3 length: 13; clone size: once; J gene: TRBJ2-3; V gene: TRBV7-8; D gene: TRBD1; CDR3 DNA: TGTGCCAGCAGCTTATCCAGGGGGGATACGCAGTATTTT; CDR3 protein: CASSLSRGDTQYF
CDR3 length: 16; clone size: many; J gene: TRBJ2-3; V gene: TRBV29-1; D gene: TRBD1; CDR3 DNA: TGCAGCTACGCAGGGGGCCCACGCAGTAGCACAGATACGCAGTATTTT; CDR3 protein: CSYAGGPRSSTDTQYF
CDR3 length: 16; clone size: -; J gene: TRBJ1-2; V gene: TRBV30; D gene: TRBD1; CDR3 DNA: TGTGCCTGGAGGGACGGACAGGTTCCCAACACTGGCGGCTACACCTTC; CDR3 protein: CAWRDGQVPNTGGYTF
CDR3 length: 14; clone size: -; J gene: TRBJ2-3; V gene: TRBV5-4; D gene: -; CDR3 DNA: TGTGCCAGCAGCTCCCCCTACGGCACAGATACGCAGTATTTT; CDR3 protein: CASSSPYGTDTQYF
CDR3 length: 14; clone size: -; J gene: TRBJ1-5; V gene: TRBV18; D gene: -; CDR3 DNA: TGTGCCAGCTCCCCGAGGGGGGGGAATCAGCCCCAGCATTTT; CDR3 protein: CASSPRGGNQPQHF
CDR3 length: 18; clone size: -; J gene: TRBJ2-2; V gene: TRBV18; D gene: TRBD2; CDR3 DNA: TGTGCCAGCTCACCAGCCATACCGGGACTAGCAAACACCGGGGAGCTGTTTTTT; CDR3 protein: CASSPAIPGLANTGELFF
CDR3 length: 16; clone size: -; J gene: TRBJ2-1; V gene: TRBV3-1/TRBV3-2; D gene: -; CDR3 DNA: TGTGCCAGCAGCCAAGAGGCCGGGAGCTCCTACAATGAGCAGTTCTTC; CDR3 protein: CASSQEAGSSYNEQFF
CDR3 length: 11; clone size: -; J gene: TRBJ1-1; V gene: TRBV6-5; D gene: -; CDR3 DNA: TGTGCCAGCACAAGGAGCTCTAAAGCTTTCTTT; CDR3 protein: CASTRSSKAFF
CDR3 length: 15; clone size: -; J gene: TRBJ2-1; V gene: TRBV2; D gene: TRBD2; CDR3 DNA: TGTGCCAGCAGTGAAGGCGGGAGGGCCGACAATGAGCAGTTCTTC; CDR3 protein: CASSEGGRADNEQFF
CDR3 length: 13; clone size: -; J gene: TRBJ1-5; V gene: TRBV7-8; D gene: -; CDR3 DNA: TGTGCCAGCAGCTCGGCGGCAAGGCAGCCCCAGCATTTT; CDR3 protein: CASSSAARQPQHF
CDR3 length: 11; clone size: -; J gene: TRBJ1-2; V gene: TRBV20-1; D gene: -; CDR3 DNA: TGCAGTGCTAGAGATATCCGTGGCTACACCTTC; CDR3 protein: CSARDIRGYTF
CDR3 length: 16; clone size: -; J gene: TRBJ1-2; V gene: TRBV3-1/TRBV3-2; D gene: -; CDR3 DNA: TGTGCCAGCAGCCCGGGTGGCAGGGTACCATCTCGAGGCTACACCTTC; CDR3 protein: CASSPGGRVPSRGYTF
CDR3 length: 14; clone size: -; J gene: TRBJ2-7; V gene: TRBV7-2; D gene: TRBD2; CDR3 DNA: TGTGCCAGCAGCGAAAAAGCGGGAGTACTCGAGCAGTACTTC; CDR3 protein: CASSEKAGVLEQYF
CDR3 length: 16; clone size: -; J gene: TRBJ2-2; V gene: TRBV2; D gene: -; CDR3 DNA: TGTGCCAGCAGTGTTGAGGGAGGCCCTTACACCGGGGAGCTGTTTTTT; CDR3 protein: CASSVEGGPYTGELFF
CDR3 length: 14; clone size: -; J gene: TRBJ2-7; V gene: TRBV5-6; D gene: -; CDR3 DNA: TGTGCCAGCATCCAAACAGGGTCCTCCTACGAGCAGTACTTC; CDR3 protein: CASIQTGSSYEQYF
CDR3 length: 14; clone size: -; J gene: TRBJ1-4; V gene: TRBV7-2; D gene: -; CDR3 DNA: TGTGCCAGCAGCTTAGGGGGGGGAAATGAAAAACTGTTTTTT; CDR3 protein: CASSLGGGNEKLFF
CDR3 length: 17; clone size: -; J gene: TRBJ2-7; V gene: TRBV2; D gene: TRBD2; CDR3 DNA: TGTGCCAGCAGTCGCTATGGGACTAGCGGGAGTGGGAACGAGCAGTACTTC; CDR3 protein: CASSRYGTSGSGNEQYF
CDR3 length: 12; clone size: -; J gene: TRBJ2-7; V gene: TRBV28; D gene: -; CDR3 DNA: TGTGCCAGCAGTCACGACAGGTACGAGCAGTACTTC; CDR3 protein: CASSHDRYEQYF
CDR3 length: 16; clone size: -; J gene: TRBJ2-1; V gene: TRBV7-9; D gene: TRBD1; CDR3 DNA: TGTGCCAGCAGCTTCCCCAGACAGGGGGGTTACAATGAGCAGTTCTTC; CDR3 protein: CASSFPRQGGYNEQFF
CDR3 length: 16; clone size: -; J gene: TRBJ2-3; V gene: TRBV18; D gene: TRBD2; CDR3 DNA: TGTGCCAGCTCACCCGGACTAGCGGTGTACACAGATACGCAGTATTTT; CDR3 protein: CASSPGLAVYTDTQYF
CDR3 length: 14; clone size: -; J gene: TRBJ1-3; V gene: TRBV6-1; D gene: -; CDR3 DNA: TGTGCCAGCAGTGAGCGGCGGGCTGGAAACACCATATATTTT; CDR3 protein: CASSERRAGNTIYF
CDR3 length: 15; clone size: -; J gene: TRBJ1-5; V gene: TRBV2; D gene: -; CDR3 DNA: TGTGCCAGCAGTGAAGAGGCGGGCGGCAATCAGCCCCAGCATTTT; CDR3 protein: CASSEEAGGNQPQHF
CDR3 length: 16; clone size: few; J gene: TRBJ1-4; V gene: TRBV7-6; D gene: TRBD1; CDR3 DNA: TGTGCCAGCAGCTTAGATCGGACAGGGACTAATGAAAAACTGTTTTTT; CDR3 protein: CASSLDRTGTNEKLFF
CDR3 length: 11; clone size: -; J gene: TRBJ2-1; V gene: TRBV7-8; D gene: -; CDR3 DNA: TGTGCCAGCAGCTTGATAGCGGAACAGTTCTTC; CDR3 protein: CASSLIAEQFF
CDR3 length: 15; clone size: -; J gene: TRBJ2-5; V gene: TRBV5-4; D gene: TRBD1; CDR3 DNA: TGTGCCAGCAGCCCAACCGGGACAGGGCAAGAGACCCAGTACTTC; CDR3 protein: CASSPTGTGQETQYF
CDR3 length: 11; clone size: -; J gene: TRBJ2-7; V gene: TRBV9; D gene: -; CDR3 DNA: TGTGCCAGCACCCCTCTGTACGAGCAGTACTTC; CDR3 protein: CASTPLYEQYF
CDR3 length: 13; clone size: -; J gene: TRBJ2-2; V gene: TRBV29-1; D gene: TRBD1; CDR3 DNA: TGCAGCGTATCGACAGGGGGCCCCGGGGAGCTGTTTTTT; CDR3 protein: CSVSTGGPGELFF
CDR3 length: 17; clone size: -; J gene: TRBJ1-5; V gene: TRBV30; D gene: -; CDR3 DNA: TGTGCCTGGAGTGCTTATACAGGGTGGCCCAGCAATCAGCCCCAGCATTTT; CDR3 protein: CAWSAYTGWPSNQPQHF
CDR3 length: 14; clone size: -; J gene: TRBJ2-3; V gene: TRBV6-5; D gene: -; CDR3 DNA: TGTGCCAGCAAGCCAGGGGTTACGTCGAATACGCAGTATTTT; CDR3 protein: CASKPGVTSNTQYF
CDR3 length: 14; clone size: -; J gene: TRBJ1-4; V gene: TRBV28; D gene: TRBD1; CDR3 DNA: TGTGCCAGCAGCAGAGGACAGGAAAATGAAAAACTGTTTTTT; CDR3 protein: CASSRGQENEKLFF
CDR3 length: 14; clone size: -; J gene: TRBJ2-5; V gene: TRBV6-5; D gene: -; CDR3 DNA: TGTGCCAGCAGTCTACAGGGCTGGGGGGAGACCCAGTACTTC; CDR3 protein: CASSLQGWGETQYF